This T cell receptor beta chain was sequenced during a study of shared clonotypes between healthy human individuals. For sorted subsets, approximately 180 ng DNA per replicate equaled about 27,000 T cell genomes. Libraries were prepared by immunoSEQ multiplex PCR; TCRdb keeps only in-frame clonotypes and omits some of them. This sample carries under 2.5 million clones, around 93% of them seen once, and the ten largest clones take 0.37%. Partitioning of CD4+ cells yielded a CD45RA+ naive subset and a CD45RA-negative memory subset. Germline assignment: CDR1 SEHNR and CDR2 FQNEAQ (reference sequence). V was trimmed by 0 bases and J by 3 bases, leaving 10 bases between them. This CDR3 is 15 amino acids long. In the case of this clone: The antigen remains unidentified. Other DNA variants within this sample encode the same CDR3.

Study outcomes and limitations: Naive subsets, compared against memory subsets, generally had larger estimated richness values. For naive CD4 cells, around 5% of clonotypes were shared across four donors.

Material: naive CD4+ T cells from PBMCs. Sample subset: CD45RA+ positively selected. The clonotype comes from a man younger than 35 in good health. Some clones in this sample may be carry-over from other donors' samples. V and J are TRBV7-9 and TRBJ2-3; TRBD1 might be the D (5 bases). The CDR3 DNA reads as TGTGCCAGCAGCTTAGCGCGCTCAGGGACAGATACGCAGTATTTT. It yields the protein CASSLARSGTDTQYF.